This passage covers 23 T cell receptor beta chains from one sample sequenced in a study of cytomegalovirus exposure and HLA in healthy donors. The PCR contained 60 Vbeta and 13 Jbeta primers. Clones were read by immunoSEQ multiplex PCR, and TCRdb kept only the in-frame ones, dropping some. The data contain some 160,000 clones, around 9.6% of them singletons. The sample taken for sequencing was PBMCs. All receptors derive from a male donor in good health and CMV-seronegative.

The chain combines TRBV7-6 with TRBJ2-7; D perhaps matches TRBD2 (6 bases). Germline CDR1 is SGHVS and CDR2 is FNYEAQ. This CDR3 contains 13 residues. Trimming took 5 bases from V and 3 from J, leaving 11 bases between them. CDR3 coding DNA: TGTGCCAGCAGCACCGGGACTGACTACGAGCAGTACTTC. Translated, it gives CASSTGTDYEQYF.

The CDR3 loop is CASSGYLSGNTIYF. CDR3 DNA sequence: TGTGCCAGTAGCGGGTACCTCTCTGGAAACACCATATATTTT. The chain recombines TRBV19 with TRBJ1-3; D remains ambiguous. The germline V and J ends were trimmed by 6 bases and 0 bases, with 9 bases remaining between them. Germline V gene data show CDR1 as LNHDA and CDR2 as SQIVND (reference sequence). CDR3 length: 14 residues.

The V and J genes are TRBV5-1 and TRBJ2-2; 11 bases map to TRBD2. V gave up 0 bases and J gave up 7 bases; unmatched junction bases: 5. Germline V lookup: CDR1 SGHRS, CDR2 YFSETQ. This CDR3 is 16 amino acids long. Here the CDR3 DNA reads TGCGCCAGCAGCTTGGAGGGGCTAGCGGGAGGCGGGGAGCTGTTTTTT. Amino acid sequence: CASSLEGLAGGGELFF. The whole variable domain, filled in from reference TRBV5-1 and TRBJ2-2, reads KAGVTQTPRYLIKTRGQQVTLSCSPISGHRSVSWYQQTPGQGLQFLFEYFSETQRNKGNFPGRFSGRQFSNSRSEMNVSTLELGDSALYLCASSLEGLAGGGELFFGEGSRLTVL.

This chain links TRBV6-5 with TRBJ1-6; 7 nucleotides align to TRBD1. Trimming cost V 8 bases and J 6 bases; bases outside gene matches: 7. Germline V gene sequence: CDR1 MNHEY, CDR2 SVGAGI. There are 14 residues in the CDR3. The CDR3 spells CASGRQGGNSPLHF. CDR3 bases: TGTGCCAGCGGCAGACAGGGAGGTAATTCACCCCTCCACTTT.

The V and J genes are TRBV27 and TRBJ2-2, with TRBD1 identical over 8 bases. J was trimmed by 16 bases and V by 6 bases; bases with no gene match: 10. Germline V gene lookup returns CDR1 MNHEY and CDR2 SMNVEV (reference sequence). CDR3 length: 12 residues. CDR3 region: CASRERTGRQFF. As DNA, the CDR3 is TGTGCCAGCAGAGAGCGGACAGGGAGGCAGTTTTTT.

The V and J genes are TRBV4-1 and TRBJ2-7; 7 bases are shared with TRBD2. The J segment lost 0 bases and the V segment lost 1 base, leaving 3 bases of the junction unmatched. This CDR3 has 15 amino acids. Germline V CDR1 and CDR2: MGHRA, YSYEKL. The CDR3 protein is CASSQVRGSSYEQYF. The CDR3 DNA is TGCGCCAGCAGCCAAGTACGCGGGAGCTCCTACGAGCAGTACTTC.

CDR3 in DNA: TGTGCCAGCAGTTCCTCAGGGTCCGGGAAGACCCAGTACTTC. It encodes CASSSSGSGKTQYF. The genes are TRBV6-5 and TRBJ2-5; D assignment may be TRBD1 or TRBD2 (5 bases each). There are 14 residues in the CDR3. V dropped 4 bases and J dropped 6 bases, with 15 bases sitting between them. CDR1 and CDR2 from the germline V gene are MNHEY and SVGAGI.

The V gene is TRBV4-1, the J gene TRBJ2-1; the match to TRBD2 covers 12 bases. CDR1 and CDR2 from the germline V gene are MGHRA and YSYEKL. The CDR3 loop spans 18 amino acids. V shed 3 bases, J shed 0 bases, and the junction held 6 bases outside the gene matches. CDR3 coding DNA: TGCGCCAGCAGCCACGGGCTAGCGGGGGGGAGCTCCTACAATGAGCAGTTCTTC. Encoded protein: CASSHGLAGGSSYNEQFF.

A few counts support this clone. This chain's CDR3 is CAIESLSGYGYTF. DNA of the CDR3: TGTGCCATCGAGTCACTGTCTGGCTATGGCTACACCTTC. V gene TRBV10-3 combines with J gene TRBJ1-2; the D is unclear. Trimming stripped 8 bases from V and 4 bases from J, with 14 bases between. CDR3 length: 13 residues. CDR1 ENHRY and CDR2 SYGVKD come from the germline V gene.

The genes are TRBV29-1 and TRBJ1-2, with D perhaps TRBD1 (5 bases). V was shortened by 4 bases and J by 8 bases, with 11 bases between the two germline ends. Looked up from germline, CDR1 is SQVTM and CDR2 is ANQGSEA. The CDR3 covers 11 residues. This chain's CDR3 is CSVVAGSGYTF. In nucleotides, the CDR3 is TGCAGCGTTGTTGCAGGGTCCGGCTACACCTTC. Based on the CDR3 plus reference TRBV29-1 and TRBJ1-2, the full variable domain is SAVISQKPSRDICQRGTSLTIQCQVDSQVTMMFWYRQQPGQSLTLIATANQGSEATYESGFVIDKFPISRPNLTFSTLTVSNMSPEDSSIYLCSVVAGSGYTFGSGTRLTVV.

This chain joins TRBV15 and TRBJ1-2, with D possibly TRBD1 on 6 matching bases. The CDR3 runs to 15 residues. CDR1 LNHNV and CDR2 YYDKDF come from the germline V gene (reference sequence). Trimming removed 0 bases at V and 11 bases at J, with 19 bases between. In DNA form, the CDR3 reads TGTGCCACCAGCAGAGACACCGGGACAACCAAGGGATACACCTTC. This translates into CATSRDTGTTKGYTF. The full variable domain, its missing parts supplied by reference TRBV15 and TRBJ1-2, is DAMVIQNPRYQVTQFGKPVTLSCSQTLNHNVMYWYQQKSSQAPKLLFHYYDKDFNNEADTPDNFQSRRPNTSFCFLDIRSPGLGDTAMYLCATSRDTGTTKGYTFGSGTRLTVV.

This chain joins TRBV14 and TRBJ2-7; TRBD2 matches at 15 bases. CDR3 length equals 16 residues. V shed 5 bases, J shed 0 bases, and the junction held 2 bases outside the gene matches. Germline V gene lookup returns CDR1 SGHDN and CDR2 FVKESK. CDR3 nucleotide sequence: TGTGCCAGCAGCGGGGGACTAGCGGGGGGCTCCTACGAGCAGTACTTC. Translation gives CASSGGLAGGSYEQYF.

The chain employs TRBV7-9 and TRBJ1-1; D is undetermined. The CDR3 spans 15 residues. Germline V gives CDR1 SEHNR, CDR2 FQNEAQ (reference sequence). Trimming removed 1 base at V and 1 base at J, with 10 bases between. As DNA, the CDR3 is TGTGCCAGCAGCTTAGGCTTCGAGGGGAACACTGAAGCTTTCTTT. Amino acid sequence: CASSLGFEGNTEAFF.

The chain is built from TRBV6-6 and TRBJ2-1; a weak D match, TRBD1 (6 bases). Deletions cut 6 bases from V and 9 bases from J, with 15 bases between. The germline CDR1 and CDR2 sequences are MNHNY and SVGAGI (reference sequence). This CDR3 is 13 amino acids long. CDR3 nucleotide sequence: TGTGCCAGCAGCCACTCCCCCAGGGGTGAGCAGTTCTTC. Amino acids: CASSHSPRGEQFF.

The chain employs TRBV27 and TRBJ1-1; TRBD1 is a possible D gene (6 bases). This CDR3 contains 15 residues. The germline V gene encodes CDR1 MNHEY and CDR2 SMNVEV (reference sequence). V was pared by 6 bases and J by 5 bases, with 19 bases between. DNA of the CDR3: TGTGCCAGCAGCACATGGGGGGGGCAGGGGACTGAAGCTTTCTTT. Translation gives CASSTWGGQGTEAFF.

This clone was seen a few times. The chain links TRBV15 to TRBJ1-5; the D is unclear. In germline, CDR1 is LNHNV, CDR2 YYDKDF (reference sequence). The CDR3 extends over 13 amino acids. Trimming pared 4 bases from V and 0 bases from J, leaving 4 bases between. CDR3 DNA: TGTGCCACCAGCACCAATAGCAATCAGCCCCAGCATTTT. This codes for CATSTNSNQPQHF. Complete variable domain (other parts from reference TRBV15 and TRBJ1-5): DAMVIQNPRYQVTQFGKPVTLSCSQTLNHNVMYWYQQKSSQAPKLLFHYYDKDFNNEADTPDNFQSRRPNTSFCFLDIRSPGLGDTAMYLCATSTNSNQPQHFGDGTRLSIL.

This chain links TRBV2 with TRBJ2-1; possibly TRBD2 for D (6 bases). This CDR3 comprises 12 residues. V shed 8 bases and J shed 8 bases, with 13 bases lying between them. Germline lookup yields CDR1 SNHLY and CDR2 FYNNEI. CDR3 in amino acids: CASSQGEDEQFF. DNA for the CDR3: TGTGCCAGCTCCCAAGGGGAGGATGAGCAGTTCTTC.

This clone was observed a few times. V usage is TRBV9 and J usage is TRBJ1-5; tentatively, D is TRBD1 (6 bases). CDR1 and CDR2 (germline): SGDLS, YYNGEE. The CDR3 has 15 residues. V lost 4 bases and J lost 1, with 12 bases in between. CDR3 loop: CASSITGLSNQPQHF. The DNA for the CDR3 is TGTGCCAGCAGCATAACAGGGTTGAGCAATCAGCCCCAGCATTTT.

The rearrangement links TRBV19 to TRBJ1-3; D remains ambiguous. CDR1 is LNHDA and CDR2 is SQIVND in the germline V gene (reference sequence). Between the trimmed V and J ends, which lost 5 bases and 0 bases, there was a span of 14 bases. This CDR3 is built from 16 residues. The CDR3 sequence: CASSVGDLFSGNTIYF. The CDR3 DNA reads TGTGCCAGTAGTGTGGGCGACCTTTTCTCTGGAAACACCATATATTTT.

The chain recombines TRBV4-3 with TRBJ1-6; no firm D call. V was shortened by 0 bases and J by 7 bases, with 7 bases between the two germline ends. The CDR3 sequence is 14 residues long. Per the germline V gene, CDR1 is LGHNA and CDR2 is YSLEER. CDR3 bases: TGCGCCAGCAGCCAAGAAGGAGGGAATTCACCCCTCCACTTT. Translation gives CASSQEGGNSPLHF.

The gene calls are TRBV7-6 and TRBJ2-3; TRBD2 matches 7 bases. V gave up 6 bases and J gave up 5 bases; unmatched junction bases: 5. The germline V gene encodes CDR1 SGHVS and CDR2 FNYEAQ. The CDR3 is 13 residues long. The chain's CDR3 is CASSPGGGDTQYF. Written as DNA, the CDR3 is TGTGCCAGCAGTCCTGGGGGGGGAGATACGCAGTATTTT.

This clone has a handful of counts. The chain couples TRBV18 to TRBJ1-1; tentatively, D is TRBD1 (5 bases). Per germline, CDR1 KGHSH and CDR2 LQKENI. The CDR3 is 16 residues long. The V and J ends lost 7 bases and 0 bases respectively, with 18 bases between them. The CDR3 nucleotides are TGTGCCAGCTACCAAAATTCAGGGCTCTTGAACACTGAAGCTTTCTTT. It encodes CASYQNSGLLNTEAFF.

J is TRBJ1-6 and V is TRBV19; D unclear. From germline, CDR1 is LNHDA and CDR2 SQIVND (reference sequence). The CDR3 contains 16 residues. Trimming cost V 3 bases and J 4 bases, with 13 bases left between them. The CDR3 sequence is CASSIRTLKYNSPLHF. The DNA of the CDR3 is TGTGCCAGTAGTATTCGGACTCTGAAATATAATTCACCCCTCCACTTT.